This T cell receptor (beta chain) was sequenced for a study of blood T cells in healthy people across ages. Primers used in a second PCR of roughly 6 to 11 cycles were a sample-barcoded 5' primer and a J-beta primer mix. MiXCR, applied by TCRdb to the 5' RACE reads, yields one record per CDR3 protein. Among roughly 1.5 million distinct CDR3 sequences listed, approximately 43% were seen once. Study-level points and caveats: Per million T cells, TCR beta diversity dropped roughly linearly as age increased.

A remark on this clonotype: Its antigen is as yet unknown.

The germline V gene encodes CDR1 SQVTM and CDR2 ANQGSEA. Unmatched junction bases numbered 7, after V lost 6 bases and J lost 1 base. This CDR3 contains 14 residues. Healthy Caucasian individuals from Russia aged about 6 to 100 were enrolled as donors. For every donor, a draw yielded ten milliliters of peripheral blood. Each sample yielded at least 5 micrograms of PBMC total RNA. The chain joins TRBV29-1 to TRBJ2-5; TRBD2 matches 8 bases. This TCR was sampled from a woman aged 18-29 years in good health. The sample comprised blood. CDR3 coding DNA: TGCAGCGTGTTAAGCGGGGGAACCCAAGAGACCCAGTACTTC. It translates to CSVLSGGTQETQYF. Full variable domain (outside the CDR3, taken from reference TRBV29-1 and TRBJ2-5): SAVISQKPSRDICQRGTSLTIQCQVDSQVTMMFWYRQQPGQSLTLIATANQGSEATYESGFVIDKFPISRPNLTFSTLTVSNMSPEDSSIYLCSVLSGGTQETQYFGPGTRLLVL.